This is a list of T cell receptor beta chains from one sample in a study of human T cells and chemical hapten exposure. TCRdb redid the calling of the RACE reads with MiXCR, one entry per CDR3 protein. The data hold 69,000 or so distinct CDR3 sequences, with about 9.3% observed a single time. The starting material was whole blood, obtained in connection with sensitization to the hapten diphenylcyclopropenone (DPC). These receptor sequences come from a woman aged 50 to 60 with alopecia areata. Some clones in this sample may be carry-over from other donors' samples. The CDR3 runs from the conserved cysteine through the conserved F or W. The D gene is left open where the match is weak. Size tells how often a clone was seen (once, few, many) or the class of an expanded clone, and some rows leave it out.

- TRBJ2-1 TRBV7-2 many CASSLAVGENEQFF TGTGCCAGCAGCTTAGCGGTCGGCGAGAATGAGCAGTTCTTC
- TRBJ2-5 TRBV18 - CASSPPAGDETQYF TGTGCCAGCTCACCACCAGCCGGGGACGAGACCCAGTACTTC
TRBD1 TRBJ1-2 TRBV29-1 many CSDKTGVGYTF TGCAGCGATAAGACAGGGGTCGGCTACACCTTC
TRBD2 TRBJ2-3 TRBV6-5 - CASSISGRVGDTQYF TGTGCCAGCAGTATAAGCGGGAGGGTGGGAGATACGCAGTATTTT
TRBD2 TRBJ2-1 TRBV2 few CASSRIAGVSEQFF TGTGCCAGCAGTCGGATAGCGGGAGTTTCTGAGCAGTTCTTC
TRBD2 TRBJ2-1 TRBV29-1 many CSGNLAGGGNEQFF TGCAGCGGCAACCTAGCGGGAGGGGGCAATGAGCAGTTCTTC
- TRBJ1-1 TRBV18 many CASSREGAEAFF TGTGCCAGCTCACGGGAGGGGGCTGAAGCTTTCTTT
- TRBJ1-1 TRBV3-1 many CASSQAAVHTEAFF TGTGCCAGCAGCCAAGCCGCAGTCCACACTGAAGCTTTCTTT
- TRBJ2-2 TRBV7-2 - CASSRMTSTGELFF TGTGCCAGCAGCCGTATGACTAGCACCGGGGAGCTGTTTTTT
- TRBJ2-7 TRBV12-5 - CASGMGQPYEQYF TGTGCTAGTGGTATGGGACAACCCTACGAGCAGTACTTC
TRBD2 TRBJ2-1 TRBV9 few CASRSSGQDEQFF TGTGCCAGCAGGTCTAGCGGGCAGGATGAGCAGTTCTTC
- TRBJ1-1 TRBV10-3 - CAISESASGANTEAFF TGTGCCATCAGTGAGTCGGCCAGTGGAGCAAACACTGAAGCTTTCTTT
- TRBJ2-7 TRBV7-9 many CASSQTRPPYEQYF TGTGCCAGCAGCCAGACTAGGCCTCCCTACGAGCAGTACTTC
- TRBJ1-1 TRBV29-1 many CSVESGTEAFF TGCAGCGTTGAATCCGGCACTGAAGCTTTCTTT
TRBD1 TRBJ2-3 TRBV25-1 few CASSNPGQGSDTQYF TGTGCCAGCAGTAACCCGGGACAGGGCTCAGATACGCAGTATTTT
- TRBJ2-2 TRBV19 few CASRRPGDTGELFF TGTGCCAGTAGACGTCCGGGGGACACCGGGGAGCTGTTTTTT
TRBD1 TRBJ1-1 TRBV19 many CASTRDRITEAFF TGTGCCAGTACGAGGGACAGGATCACTGAAGCTTTCTTT
TRBD1 TRBJ2-7 TRBV29-1 few CSGMTGPHEQYF TGCAGCGGGATGACAGGGCCCCACGAGCAGTACTTC
TRBD2 TRBJ2-7 TRBV30 few CAWSVAGGYGEQYF TGTGCCTGGAGTGTAGCGGGAGGGTACGGAGAGCAGTACTTC
- TRBJ2-6 TRBV6-5 many CASSRGRNSGANVLTF TGTGCCAGCAGCCGCGGACGAAACTCTGGGGCCAACGTCCTGACTTTC
- TRBJ2-1 TRBV11-1 many CASSPRDSYNEQFF TGTGCCAGCAGCCCACGAGACAGCTACAATGAGCAGTTCTTC
TRBD1 TRBJ2-4 TRBV5-4 - CASSRTGGENIQYF TGTGCCAGCAGTCGGACAGGGGGTGAAAACATTCAGTACTTC
- TRBJ1-4 TRBV11-2 many CASSPPLSLNEKLFF TGTGCCAGCAGCCCTCCCCTGTCCCTTAATGAAAAACTGTTTTTT
- TRBJ1-4 TRBV4-2 few CASSPEGAGRDGNEKLFF TGTGCCAGCAGCCCCGAAGGTGCGGGGAGGGACGGTAATGAAAAACTGTTTTTT
- TRBJ1-2 TRBV18 few CASSPPRGGYGYTF TGTGCCAGCTCACCACCCCGGGGAGGGTATGGCTACACCTTC
TRBD2 TRBJ2-1 TRBV19 - CASSIRLAGHNEQFF TGTGCCAGTAGTATTCGACTAGCGGGGCACAATGAGCAGTTCTTC
- TRBJ1-1 TRBV5-1 - CASSPISGFNTEAFF TGCGCCAGCAGCCCAATCTCGGGGTTCAACACTGAAGCTTTCTTT
TRBD1 TRBJ1-2 TRBV18 many CASSLKTGEGYTF TGTGCCAGCTCTCTGAAAACAGGGGAAGGCTACACCTTC